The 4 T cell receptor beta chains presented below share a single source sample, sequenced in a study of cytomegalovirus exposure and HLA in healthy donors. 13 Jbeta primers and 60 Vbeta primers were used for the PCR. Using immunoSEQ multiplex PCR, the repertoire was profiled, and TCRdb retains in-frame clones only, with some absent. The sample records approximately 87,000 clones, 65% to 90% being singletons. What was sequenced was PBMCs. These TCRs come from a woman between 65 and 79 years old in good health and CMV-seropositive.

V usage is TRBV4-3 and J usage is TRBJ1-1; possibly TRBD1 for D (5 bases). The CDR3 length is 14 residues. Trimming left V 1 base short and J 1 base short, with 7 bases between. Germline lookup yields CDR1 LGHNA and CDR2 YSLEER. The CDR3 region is CASSQVQENTEAFF. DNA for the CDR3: TGCGCCAGCAGCCAAGTACAGGAGAACACTGAAGCTTTCTTT.

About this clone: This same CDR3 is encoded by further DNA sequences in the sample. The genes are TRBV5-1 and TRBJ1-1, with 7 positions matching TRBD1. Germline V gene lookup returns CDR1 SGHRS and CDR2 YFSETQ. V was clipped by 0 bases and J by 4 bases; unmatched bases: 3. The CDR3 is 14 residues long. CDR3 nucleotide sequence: TGCGCCAGCAGCTTGGCCTCAGGGGGCACTGAAGCTTTCTTT. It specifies CASSLASGGTEAFF.

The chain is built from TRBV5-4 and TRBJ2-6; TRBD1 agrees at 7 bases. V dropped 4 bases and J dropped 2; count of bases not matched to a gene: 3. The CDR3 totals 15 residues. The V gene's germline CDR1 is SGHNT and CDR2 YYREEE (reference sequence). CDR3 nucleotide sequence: TGTGCCAGCAGCCCGGGGACAGCTGGGGCCAACGTCCTGACTTTC. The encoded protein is CASSPGTAGANVLTF.

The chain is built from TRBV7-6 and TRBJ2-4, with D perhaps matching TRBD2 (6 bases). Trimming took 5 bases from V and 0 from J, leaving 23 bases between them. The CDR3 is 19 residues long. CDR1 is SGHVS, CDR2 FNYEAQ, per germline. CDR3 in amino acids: CASSATPPGGKLAKNIQYF. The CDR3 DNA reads TGTGCCAGCAGCGCCACCCCCCCGGGCGGGAAACTAGCCAAAAACATTCAGTACTTC.